This T cell receptor (beta chain) comes out of a study of blood T cells in healthy people across ages. Per sample, extraction of total RNA gave at least 5 micrograms in every case. In germline, CDR1 is SGHRS, CDR2 YFSETQ. Germline trimming cut 5 bases from V and 4 bases from J; bases unmatched to any gene: 6. The CDR3 loop spans 14 amino acids. Findings and limits, study-wide: Naive and antigen-experienced cells could not be conclusively compared, given unsorted PBMCs.

A J-beta primer mix and a sample-barcoded 5' primer were used in a second PCR of about 7 to 12 cycles. TCRdb analysed the 5' RACE reads with MiXCR anew, one entry per CDR3 protein. The table shows about 1.8 million distinct CDR3 sequences, with approximately 50% occurring only once. With regard to this clonotype: Its antigen remains unknown.

This chain uses TRBV5-1 with TRBJ2-3, with 8 bases lining up with TRBD2. Sequenced sample: blood. This receptor was obtained from a woman in her forties in good health. CDR3 in DNA: TGCGCCAGCAGTCCGATGACTAGCGCAGATACGCAGTATTTT. Protein sequence: CASSPMTSADTQYF.